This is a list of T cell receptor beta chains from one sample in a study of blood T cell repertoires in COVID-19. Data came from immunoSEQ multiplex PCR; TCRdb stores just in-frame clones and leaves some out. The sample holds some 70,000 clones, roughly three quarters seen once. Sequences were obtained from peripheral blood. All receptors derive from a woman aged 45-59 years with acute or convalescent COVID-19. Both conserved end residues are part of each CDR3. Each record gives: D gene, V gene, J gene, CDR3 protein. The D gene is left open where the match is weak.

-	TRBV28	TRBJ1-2	CASSSQGNYGYTF
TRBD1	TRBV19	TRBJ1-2	CASSPPLREPGQGSLFGYTF
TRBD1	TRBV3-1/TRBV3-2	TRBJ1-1	CAAYTTGEPTEAFF
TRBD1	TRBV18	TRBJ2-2	CASSPRTGGGTGELFF
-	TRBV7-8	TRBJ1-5	CASSHIGQFSNQPQHF
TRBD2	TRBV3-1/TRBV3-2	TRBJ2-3	CASSPGTSGQWGDTQYF
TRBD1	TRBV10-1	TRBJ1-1	CASSDQDRGIFF
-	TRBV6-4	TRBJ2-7	CASTLGGSYEQYF
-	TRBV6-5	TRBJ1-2	CASSFGYNYGYTF
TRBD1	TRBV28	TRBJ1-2	CASSSTGTGANYGYTF
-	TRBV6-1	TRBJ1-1	CASSEAGTYTEAFF
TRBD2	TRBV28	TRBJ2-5	CASSLAAGGLWVQETQYF
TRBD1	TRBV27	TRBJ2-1	CASSRLGQGLNEQFF
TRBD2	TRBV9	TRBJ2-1	CASSVGLAGQYNEQFF
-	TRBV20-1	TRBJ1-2	CSASPGPYGYTF
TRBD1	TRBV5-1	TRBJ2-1	CASSPEGTESNEQFF
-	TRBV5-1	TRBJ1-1	CASSLSEGLNTEAFF
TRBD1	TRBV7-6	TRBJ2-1	CASSKMAAGQGLHEQFF